This is a list of T cell receptor beta chains from one sample in a study of blood T cells in healthy people across ages. TCRdb itself ran the 5' RACE reads through MiXCR, one entry per CDR3 protein. Of roughly 800,000 distinct CDR3 sequences in the sample, 58% were seen once. Input material: blood. The origin of the receptors is a man aged 30 to 45 in good health. Both conserved end residues are part of each CDR3. The order of the fields is CDR3 protein, CDR3 DNA, D gene, clone size, J gene, V gene. The D gene is left open where the match is weak. Clone size is shown for a subset of rows, as once, few, many or a class of expanded clone.

CASEGIVGEKLFF | TGTGCCAGTGAGGGAATTGTTGGTGAAAAACTGTTTTTT | . | once | TRBJ1-4 | TRBV7-9
CASTQTGGAQEQYF | TGTGCCAGCACCCAGACTGGTGGGGCGCAGGAGCAGTACTTC | . | . | TRBJ2-7 | TRBV12-3/TRBV12-4
CASSLGMKTQYF | TGTGCCAGCAGTTTGGGAATGAAGACCCAGTACTTC | . | . | TRBJ2-5 | TRBV5-6
CASSRGTGVTEAFF | TGTGCCAGCAGCCGGGGGACAGGAGTCACTGAAGCTTTCTTT | TRBD1 | . | TRBJ1-1 | TRBV5-5
CASSFPRLAQQETQYF | TGTGCCAGCAGCTTTCCGCGACTAGCGCAACAAGAGACCCAGTACTTC | TRBD2 | . | TRBJ2-5 | TRBV7-9
CASSGTVGSPLHF | TGTGCCAGCAGCGGGACAGTAGGTTCACCCCTCCACTTT | TRBD1 | . | TRBJ1-6 | TRBV25-1
CASSWTSDPADTQYF | TGCGCCAGCAGCTGGACTAGCGATCCGGCAGATACGCAGTATTTT | TRBD2 | . | TRBJ2-3 | TRBV5-1
CASSFGISYGCTF | TGTGCCAGCAGTTTTGGCATATCCTATGGCTGCACCTTC | . | . | TRBJ1-2 | TRBV12-3/TRBV12-4
CSVRDESQETQYF | TGCAGTGTTAGGGACGAGTCCCAAGAGACCCAGTACTTC | . | . | TRBJ2-5 | TRBV20-1
CASSRGTGLHEQYF | TGTGCCAGCAGCCGAGGGACAGGCCTCCACGAGCAGTACTTC | TRBD1 | . | TRBJ2-7 | TRBV7-2
CAISSLQGGAEAFF | TGTGCCATCAGCTCGTTACAGGGAGGAGCTGAAGCTTTCTTT | . | . | TRBJ1-1 | TRBV10-3
CSARVVDSNLAKNIQYF | TGCAGTGCTAGAGTAGTCGATAGCAACTTAGCCAAAAACATTCAGTACTTC | . | . | TRBJ2-4 | TRBV20-1
CASSLYTSQETQYF | TGTGCCAGCAGCTTATATACGAGCCAAGAGACCCAGTACTTC | . | . | TRBJ2-5 | TRBV7-9
CATEDSYNEQFF | TGTGCCACCGAGGACTCCTACAATGAGCAGTTCTTC | . | . | TRBJ2-1 | TRBV24-1
CSVEVLGLAGSDTQYF | TGCAGCGTTGAAGTTCTCGGACTAGCGGGTTCAGATACGCAGTATTTT | TRBD2 | . | TRBJ2-3 | TRBV29-1
CASSQGVAGGFHEQFF | TGCGCCAGCAGCCAAGGTGTTGCGGGAGGGTTTCACGAGCAGTTCTTC | TRBD2 | few | TRBJ2-1 | TRBV4-3
CSAGGGGTLYEQYF | TGCAGTGCTGGGGGGGGAGGGACACTCTACGAGCAGTACTTC | . | once | TRBJ2-7 | TRBV20-1
CSARPLVWASGDTGELFF | TGCAGTGCTCGACCTCTGGTCTGGGCTAGCGGGGATACCGGGGAGCTGTTTTTT | TRBD2 | many | TRBJ2-2 | TRBV20-1
CASSQYIKNRTPFYEQYF | TGCGCCAGCAGCCAATACATAAAGAACCGGACCCCCTTCTACGAGCAGTACTTC | . | . | TRBJ2-7 | TRBV4-3
CASSLDGGLSGYTF | TGTGCCAGCAGCTTAGATGGGGGGCTTAGTGGCTACACCTTC | . | few | TRBJ1-2 | TRBV7-2
CASSPNRGTAQETQYF | TGTGCCAGCAGTCCAAACAGGGGGACGGCACAAGAGACCCAGTACTTC | TRBD1 | . | TRBJ2-5 | TRBV7-6
CASSLTGQGDGYTF | TGCGCCAGCAGCTTGACAGGACAGGGGGATGGCTACACCTTC | TRBD1 | . | TRBJ1-2 | TRBV5-1
CASSGPGLAGGKYQETQYF | TGCGCCAGCAGCGGTCCGGGACTAGCGGGGGGAAAATACCAAGAGACCCAGTACTTC | TRBD2 | once | TRBJ2-5 | TRBV5-1
CASSFAGTPRRSPLHF | TGTGCCAGCAGTTTTGCCGGGACACCAAGAAGGTCACCCCTCCACTTT | . | . | TRBJ1-6 | TRBV28
CASSPRGPGSEETQYF | TGCGCCAGCAGCCCCCGGGGCCCCGGTAGCGAAGAGACCCAGTACTTC | . | . | TRBJ2-5 | TRBV4-1
CASSSRQGGGGLNTEAFF | TGCGCCAGCAGCTCTCGACAGGGTGGGGGGGGATTGAACACTGAAGCTTTCTTT | TRBD1 | . | TRBJ1-1 | TRBV5-1
CASSPPMVSGANVLTF | TGTGCCAGCAGCCCCCCGATGGTATCTGGGGCCAACGTCCTGACTTTC | . | . | TRBJ2-6 | TRBV14
CSAGFSLAINNEQFF | TGCAGCGCTGGGTTTTCTCTAGCGATTAATAATGAGCAGTTCTTC | . | once | TRBJ2-1 | TRBV20-1
CASSFAGPSYEQYF | TGTGCCAGCAGTTTTGCGGGTCCCTCCTACGAGCAGTACTTC | . | . | TRBJ2-7 | TRBV12-3/TRBV12-4
CSAGNRGRGYGYTF | TGCAGCGCGGGGAACAGGGGGCGCGGATATGGCTACACCTTC | TRBD1 | . | TRBJ1-2 | TRBV29-1
CSAIGGTSGAYEQYF | TGCAGTGCGATAGGGGGGACTAGCGGGGCCTACGAGCAGTACTTC | TRBD2 | few | TRBJ2-7 | TRBV20-1
CASSFSGSDETQYF | TGTGCCAGCAGCTTTAGCGGGAGCGACGAGACCCAGTACTTC | TRBD2 | few | TRBJ2-5 | TRBV4-2
CASSLSAPVLSQTSARSPHEQFF | TGTGCCAGCTCTCTCTCAGCGCCCGTCCTTTCTCAAACGTCAGCCCGGTCGCCCCATGAGCAGTTCTTC | . | . | TRBJ2-1 | TRBV28
CASSQVPPIWGDTQYF | TGCGCCAGCAGCCAAGTGCCGCCAATTTGGGGAGATACGCAGTATTTT | . | few | TRBJ2-3 | TRBV4-1
CASSLITVTSTDTQYF | TGTGCCAGCAGCTTAATTACTGTCACCTCCACAGATACGCAGTATTTT | . | few | TRBJ2-3 | TRBV7-9
CSARELWFSGGSYEQYF | TGCAGTGCTAGAGAATTATGGTTTAGCGGGGGATCCTACGAGCAGTACTTC | TRBD2 | few | TRBJ2-7 | TRBV20-1
CASSGRGEQPQHF | TGTGCCAGCTCAGGTCGGGGGGAACAGCCCCAGCATTTT | . | . | TRBJ1-5 | TRBV7-2
CASSLQQIASPLHF | TGTGCCAGCAGCTTGCAGCAGATAGCTTCACCCCTCCACTTT | . | . | TRBJ1-6 | TRBV7-2
CASSLDLGGRETQYF | TGTGCCAGCAGTTTAGATTTGGGGGGTAGAGAGACCCAGTACTTC | . | . | TRBJ2-5 | TRBV28
CASSDTTGATGDYGYTF | TGTGCCAGCAGCGACACCACAGGGGCCACTGGGGACTATGGCTACACCTTC | TRBD1 | . | TRBJ1-2 | TRBV13
CASSSGGVGQFF | TGTGCCAGCAGTTCCGGCGGGGTGGGGCAGTTCTTC | . | . | TRBJ2-1 | TRBV12-3/TRBV12-4
CSAEIAGEAYNEQYF | TGCAGTGCTGAGATAGCGGGAGAGGCGTACAATGAGCAGTACTTC | TRBD2 | . | TRBJ2-7 | TRBV20-1
CASSVVPATETQYF | TGTGCCAGCAGCGTAGTTCCAGCCACGGAGACCCAGTACTTC | . | . | TRBJ2-5 | TRBV9
CSTGTTSTDTQYF | TGCAGTACCGGGACTACGAGCACAGATACGCAGTATTTT | TRBD2 | . | TRBJ2-3 | TRBV20-1
CATSDGRGETQYF | TGTGCCACCAGTGACGGGCGAGGGGAGACCCAGTACTTC | . | once | TRBJ2-5 | TRBV24-1
CASSEWATGAVNQPQHF | TGTGCCAGCAGTGAATGGGCCACAGGGGCCGTCAATCAGCCCCAGCATTTT | TRBD1 | . | TRBJ1-5 | TRBV6-1
CAGSADQVTLGGYSF | TGTGCCGGCAGTGCGGACCAGGTAACCCTTGGTGGCTACAGCTTC | . | . | TRBJ1-2 | TRBV28
CASVDGGTDTQYF | TGTGCCAGTGTCGATGGCGGCACAGATACGCAGTATTTT | . | . | TRBJ2-3 | TRBV27
CASSQVPRDEQFF | TGTGCCAGCAGTCAAGTTCCCCGGGATGAGCAGTTCTTC | . | . | TRBJ2-1 | TRBV6-2/TRBV6-3
CASSLEILGRYEQYF | TGTGCCAGCAGCTTAGAAATTCTAGGTCGCTACGAGCAGTACTTC | . | . | TRBJ2-7 | TRBV11-2
CASSEMAGGFSYEQYF | TGTGCCAGCAGTGAAATGGCAGGGGGTTTTAGTTACGAGCAGTACTTC | TRBD1 | . | TRBJ2-7 | TRBV6-1
CSARMGRETQYF | TGCAGTGCTAGGATGGGCCGTGAGACCCAGTACTTC | . | . | TRBJ2-5 | TRBV20-1
CASSLLGLVNNEQFF | TGTGCCAGCAGCTTATTGGGACTAGTGAACAATGAGCAGTTCTTC | TRBD2 | . | TRBJ2-1 | TRBV13
CASRTGYYEQFF | TGTGCCAGCAGGACAGGTTACTATGAGCAGTTCTTC | . | few | TRBJ2-1 | TRBV7-2
CASSLSGSSYF | TGTGCCAGCAGTCTATCCGGGAGCTCGTACTTC | . | . | TRBJ2-7 | TRBV6-1